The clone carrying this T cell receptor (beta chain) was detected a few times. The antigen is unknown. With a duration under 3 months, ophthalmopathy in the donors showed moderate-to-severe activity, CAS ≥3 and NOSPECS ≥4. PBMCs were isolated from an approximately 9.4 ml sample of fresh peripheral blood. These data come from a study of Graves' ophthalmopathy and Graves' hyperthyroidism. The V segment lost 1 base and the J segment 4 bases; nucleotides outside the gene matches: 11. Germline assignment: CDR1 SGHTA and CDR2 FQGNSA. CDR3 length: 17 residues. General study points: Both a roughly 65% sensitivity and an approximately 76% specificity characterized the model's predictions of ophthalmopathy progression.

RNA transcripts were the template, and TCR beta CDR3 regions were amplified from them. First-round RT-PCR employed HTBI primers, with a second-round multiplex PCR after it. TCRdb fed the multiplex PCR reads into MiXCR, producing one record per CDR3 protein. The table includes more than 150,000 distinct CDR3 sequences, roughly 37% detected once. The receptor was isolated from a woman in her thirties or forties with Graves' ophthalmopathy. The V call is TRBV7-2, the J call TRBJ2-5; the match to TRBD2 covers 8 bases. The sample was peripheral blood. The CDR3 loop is CASSLGGAGGWGETQYF. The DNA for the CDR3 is TGTGCCAGCAGCTTAGGAGGCGCGGGAGGTTGGGGAGAGACCCAGTACTTC.